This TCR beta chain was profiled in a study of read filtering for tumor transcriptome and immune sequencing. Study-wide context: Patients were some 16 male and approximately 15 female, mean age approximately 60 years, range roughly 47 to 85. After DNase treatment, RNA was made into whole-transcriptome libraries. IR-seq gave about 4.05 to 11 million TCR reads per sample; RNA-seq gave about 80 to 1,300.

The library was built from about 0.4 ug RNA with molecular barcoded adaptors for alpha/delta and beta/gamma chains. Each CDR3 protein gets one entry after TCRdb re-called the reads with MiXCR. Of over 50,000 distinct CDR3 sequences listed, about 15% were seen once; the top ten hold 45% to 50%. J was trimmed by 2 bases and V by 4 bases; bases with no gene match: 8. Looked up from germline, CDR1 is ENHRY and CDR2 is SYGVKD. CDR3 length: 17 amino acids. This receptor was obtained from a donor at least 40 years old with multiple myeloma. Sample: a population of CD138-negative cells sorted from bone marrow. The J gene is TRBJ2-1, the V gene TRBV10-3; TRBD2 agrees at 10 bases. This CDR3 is CAISGFSGRNTYNEQFF. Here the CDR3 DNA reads TGTGCCATCAGTGGGTTTAGCGGGAGGAACACCTACAATGAGCAGTTCTTC.